These T cell receptor beta chains were read from a single sample in a study of T cells after yellow fever vaccination. TCRdb redid the calling of the 5' RACE reads with MiXCR, one entry per CDR3 protein. The table shows 300,000 to 400,000 distinct CDR3 sequences, with 7.5% to 9% occurring only once. The specimen was PBMCs, collected on the day of the first yellow fever vaccination. The receptors stem from a man aged 18-30 years who received the YFV17D yellow fever vaccine. Both conserved end residues are part of each CDR3. The D gene is left open where the match is weak. Size tells how often a clone was seen (once, few, many) or the class of an expanded clone, and some rows leave it out.

D	V	size	J	CDR3	DNA
-	TRBV7-9	many	TRBJ2-3	CASSLLGGGVRDTQYF	TGTGCCAGCAGCTTGTTGGGCGGGGGCGTCAGAGATACGCAGTATTTT
-	TRBV5-5	few	TRBJ1-2	CASSLARGRPGYGYTF	TGTGCCAGCAGCTTGGCGAGGGGCAGACCAGGTTATGGCTACACCTTC
-	TRBV7-2	once	TRBJ1-1	CASSLEVRAMGGEAFF	TGTGCCAGCAGCTTAGAAGTCAGGGCGATGGGAGGTGAAGCTTTCTTT
TRBD1	TRBV10-3	-	TRBJ1-2	CAIRRQGAKDGYTF	TGTGCCATCAGGCGACAGGGGGCGAAGGATGGCTACACCTTC
-	TRBV7-2	many	TRBJ2-2	CASSLGRFRELFF	TGTGCCAGCAGCTTAGGACGTTTCAGGGAGCTGTTTTTT
-	TRBV7-2	few	TRBJ2-3	CASSLSIPGGGTDTQYF	TGTGCCAGCAGCTTATCCATACCAGGGGGGGGTACAGATACGCAGTATTTT
TRBD1	TRBV29-1	many	TRBJ2-7	CSVESGTGFYEQYF	TGCAGCGTTGAATCGGGGACAGGGTTCTACGAGCAGTACTTC
-	TRBV18	-	TRBJ2-5	CASSPGDQETQYF	TGTGCCAGCTCACCTGGCGACCAAGAGACCCAGTACTTC
-	TRBV20-1	few	TRBJ1-2	CSQFGENYGYTF	TGCAGCCAGTTTGGGGAGAACTATGGCTACACCTTC
-	TRBV11-2	-	TRBJ1-4	CASSSIEGSPGEKLFF	TGTGCCAGCAGCTCCATTGAGGGGTCACCAGGGGAAAAACTGTTTTTT
-	TRBV6-2/TRBV6-3	-	TRBJ2-3	CASNDIARYTQYF	TGTGCCAGCAATGATATAGCGCGATATACGCAGTATTTT
-	TRBV5-1	-	TRBJ1-1	CASRPGGGTEAFF	TGCGCCAGCAGGCCGGGGGGGGGCACTGAAGCTTTCTTT
-	TRBV4-2	few	TRBJ2-1	CASSHGESSSYNEQFF	TGTGCCAGCAGCCACGGGGAAAGCAGCTCCTACAATGAGCAGTTCTTC
TRBD1	TRBV12-3/TRBV12-4	many	TRBJ1-4	CASSFQGGNEKLFF	TGTGCCAGCAGTTTCCAGGGGGGAAATGAAAAACTGTTTTTT
TRBD2	TRBV4-1	few	TRBJ2-7	CASSQRTSYEQYF	TGCGCCAGCAGCCAACGGACTAGCTACGAGCAGTACTTC
TRBD1	TRBV10-3	-	TRBJ2-1	CAIRTGDETYNEQFF	TGTGCCATCAGGACAGGGGATGAGACCTACAATGAGCAGTTCTTC
-	TRBV28	few	TRBJ1-2	CASVKPPASGYTF	TGTGCCAGCGTCAAGCCCCCAGCTAGCGGCTACACCTTC
TRBD2	TRBV5-5	few	TRBJ2-1	CASSARLAEFGNEQFF	TGTGCCAGCAGCGCTAGACTAGCGGAGTTCGGCAATGAGCAGTTCTTC
TRBD1	TRBV5-1	many	TRBJ2-7	CASSSGTGDYEQYF	TGCGCCAGCAGTTCCGGGACAGGCGACTACGAGCAGTACTTC
-	TRBV5-1	few	TRBJ1-1	CASSLDPPGAGTEAFF	TGCGCCAGCAGCTTGGATCCCCCGGGGGCAGGAACTGAAGCTTTCTTT
-	TRBV29-1	-	TRBJ1-2	CSVMDRTFEYGYTF	TGCAGCGTTATGGACCGTACATTTGAATATGGCTACACCTTC
-	TRBV5-1	-	TRBJ2-3	CASSFQGRPTDTQYF	TGCGCCAGCAGCTTTCAGGGACGCCCCACAGATACGCAGTATTTT